These T cell receptor beta chains were read from a single sample in a study of early T cells in non-severe SARS-CoV-2 infection. TCRdb reprocessed the 5' RACE reads with MiXCR, giving one entry per CDR3 protein. The sample gives approximately 27,000 distinct CDR3 sequences, about 4.6% of which show up once; 9.5% to 13% is in the top ten. Sequencing was done on a sample of whole blood. Source of these receptors: an adult who was a healthcare worker with PCR-confirmed SARS-CoV-2 infection or an uninfected control (not recorded which). Both conserved end residues are part of each CDR3. The order of the fields is D gene, J gene, V gene, clone size, CDR3 DNA, CDR3 protein. The D gene is left open where the match is weak. Some rows mark clone size as missing; the rest say once, few, many or name a class of expanded clone.

d_call: -
j_call: TRBJ1-5
v_call: TRBV24-1
clone_size: many
cdr3_nt: TGTGCCACCAGTGATTTCGACAGGAATCAGCCCCAGCATTTT
cdr3_aa: CATSDFDRNQPQHF

d_call: -
j_call: TRBJ2-7
v_call: TRBV15
clone_size: many
cdr3_nt: TGTGCCACCAGCAGGGACAGACTATCCTACGAGCAGTACTTC
cdr3_aa: CATSRDRLSYEQYF

d_call: TRBD1
j_call: TRBJ2-7
v_call: TRBV7-6
clone_size: many
cdr3_nt: TGTGCCAGCAGCCCCCTCCCGGGACAGTCCTCCTACGAGCAGTACTTC
cdr3_aa: CASSPLPGQSSYEQYF

d_call: TRBD2
j_call: TRBJ2-3
v_call: TRBV11-2
clone_size: many
cdr3_nt: TGTGCCAGCAGCTCCTACCCGGGCGGGGGGAACACAGATACGCAGTATTTT
cdr3_aa: CASSSYPGGGNTDTQYF

d_call: TRBD1
j_call: TRBJ2-4
v_call: TRBV20-1
clone_size: many
cdr3_nt: TGCAGTGCTACGACAGGGTTAGCCAAAAACATTCAGTACTTC
cdr3_aa: CSATTGLAKNIQYF

d_call: TRBD1
j_call: TRBJ1-6
v_call: TRBV4-2
clone_size: few
cdr3_nt: TGTGCCAGCAGCCAAGAGTTGGGACAGGGTAATTCACCCCTCCACTTT
cdr3_aa: CASSQELGQGNSPLHF

d_call: -
j_call: TRBJ2-1
v_call: TRBV4-1
clone_size: many
cdr3_nt: TGCGCCAGCAGCCAGGCCGGCAATTATCGGTTCTTC
cdr3_aa: CASSQAGNYRFF

d_call: TRBD1
j_call: TRBJ1-1
v_call: TRBV2
clone_size: many
cdr3_nt: TGTGCCAGCAGTGCAAGAGACAGGGGAGGCACTGAAGCTTTCTTT
cdr3_aa: CASSARDRGGTEAFF

d_call: -
j_call: TRBJ2-7
v_call: TRBV10-2
clone_size: many
cdr3_nt: TGCGCCAGCAGAGATGACACAAATTACGAGCAGTACTTC
cdr3_aa: CASRDDTNYEQYF

d_call: -
j_call: TRBJ2-2
v_call: TRBV28
clone_size: many
cdr3_nt: TGTGCCAGCTCCTGGGAAGCTTTGGACGGGGAGCTGTTTTTT
cdr3_aa: CASSWEALDGELFF

d_call: -
j_call: TRBJ2-7
v_call: TRBV2
clone_size: -
cdr3_nt: TGTGCCAGCAGCGGGGAGAGCGAGCAGTACTTC
cdr3_aa: CASSGESEQYF

d_call: -
j_call: TRBJ2-5
v_call: TRBV5-4
clone_size: few
cdr3_nt: TGTGCCAGCAGCCCGATGGGACGAGTCCAAGAGACCCAGTACTTC
cdr3_aa: CASSPMGRVQETQYF

d_call: TRBD1
j_call: TRBJ2-5
v_call: TRBV27
clone_size: many
cdr3_nt: TGTGCCAGCAGTTTAGAGACAGGGGGCGCGGCCCAGTACTTC
cdr3_aa: CASSLETGGAAQYF

d_call: TRBD1
j_call: TRBJ2-1
v_call: TRBV9
clone_size: many
cdr3_nt: TGTGCCAGCAGCGTAGCGGGACAGGGGGCGGGTGAGCAGTTCTTC
cdr3_aa: CASSVAGQGAGEQFF

d_call: -
j_call: TRBJ2-3
v_call: TRBV6-6
clone_size: few
cdr3_nt: TGTGCCAGCAGCCCGCCCCGAAGCACAGATACGCAGTATTTT
cdr3_aa: CASSPPRSTDTQYF

d_call: -
j_call: TRBJ1-3
v_call: TRBV2
clone_size: few
cdr3_nt: TGTGCCAGCAGTCAAACAGCAGGCTCTGGAAACACCATATATTTT
cdr3_aa: CASSQTAGSGNTIYF

d_call: -
j_call: TRBJ1-5
v_call: TRBV5-5
clone_size: many
cdr3_nt: TGTGCCAGCAGCTTGGTTGGGACCCGCAATCAGCCCCAGCATTTT
cdr3_aa: CASSLVGTRNQPQHF

d_call: -
j_call: TRBJ2-3
v_call: TRBV18
clone_size: many
cdr3_nt: TGTGCCAGCTCACCAAGCACGGATCTAGGCACAGATACGCAGTATTTT
cdr3_aa: CASSPSTDLGTDTQYF

d_call: TRBD1
j_call: TRBJ1-6
v_call: TRBV5-5
clone_size: -
cdr3_nt: TGTGCCAGCAGCTTCGAACCCGGGACAGCAGAATCACCCCTCCACTTT
cdr3_aa: CASSFEPGTAESPLHF

d_call: -
j_call: TRBJ1-1
v_call: TRBV18
clone_size: few
cdr3_nt: TGTGCCAGCTCACCTGGTATAAGCGAGGTGACTGAAGCTTTCTTT
cdr3_aa: CASSPGISEVTEAFF

d_call: -
j_call: TRBJ1-1
v_call: TRBV6-6
clone_size: -
cdr3_nt: TGTGCCAGCGGACTAATGAACACTGAAGCTTTCTTT
cdr3_aa: CASGLMNTEAFF

d_call: -
j_call: TRBJ2-1
v_call: TRBV7-8
clone_size: many
cdr3_nt: TGTGCCAGCAGCTTATTTGACAGCAACCATGAGCAGTTCTTC
cdr3_aa: CASSLFDSNHEQFF

d_call: TRBD2
j_call: TRBJ2-7
v_call: TRBV7-9
clone_size: few
cdr3_nt: TGTGCCAGCAGCCCAGACGGACTAGCTGTCATCGAGCAGTACTTC
cdr3_aa: CASSPDGLAVIEQYF

d_call: -
j_call: TRBJ2-2
v_call: TRBV6-4
clone_size: few
cdr3_nt: TGTGCCAGCAGTAGCGCGAACACCGGGGAGCTGTTTTTT
cdr3_aa: CASSSANTGELFF

d_call: -
j_call: TRBJ2-3
v_call: TRBV6-1
clone_size: few
cdr3_nt: TGTGCCAGCAGAGCAGTACAGGGAAAAAGGACAGATACGCAGTATTTT
cdr3_aa: CASRAVQGKRTDTQYF

d_call: TRBD2
j_call: TRBJ2-7
v_call: TRBV7-9
clone_size: many
cdr3_nt: TGTGCCAGCACCGAAGCGGGAGGGCCGTCGGACGAGCAGTACTTC
cdr3_aa: CASTEAGGPSDEQYF